In this sample, the clone carrying this T cell receptor (beta chain) turned up a few times. This sample stems from a study of metastatic and nonmetastatic thyroid tumors. Background on the study: Repertoire comparison spanned blood and tumor or nodule tissue of malignant and benign thyroid patients.

The entire patient cohort was treatment-naive prior to thyroid surgery. TCRdb re-called the PCR reads via MiXCR. The data contain some 30,000 clones, about 30% of them singletons. The CDR3 covers 15 residues. The V segment lost 6 bases and the J segment 4 bases; nucleotides outside the gene matches: 5. CDR1 and CDR2 (germline): MDHEN, SYDVKM. The sequencing input was tumor tissue. The TCR was taken from a female donor with papillary thyroid cancer or a benign thyroid nodule (not recorded which). Some clones in this sample may be carry-over from other donors' samples. The rearrangement uses TRBV28 and TRBJ2-1; TRBD2 matches at 11 bases. The DNA for the CDR3 is TGTGCCAGCAGACGTAGCGGGGGGGTTTACAATGAGCAGTTCTTC. Residues: CASRRSGGVYNEQFF.